This T cell receptor beta chain was identified during a study of T cell responses to AZD1222 COVID-19 vaccine. With regard to this clone: Antigen specificity is unknown.

The CDR3 is 15 residues long. V dropped 5 bases and J dropped 5; count of bases not matched to a gene: 11. Germline-derived CDR1 and CDR2 are PRHDT and FYEKMQ (reference sequence). Timing groups of about 4 and about 12 weeks for second doses were pooled. The assay was immunoSEQ multiplex PCR, and TCRdb's table has in-frame clones only and misses some. This sample carries around 180,000 clones, approximately 94% of them seen once, and the ten largest clones take roughly 1.7%. Whole-study findings and limits: With two AZD1222 doses given, Spike-specific TCR breadth and depth both rose. Among vaccine-associated CD4 TCRs, coverage spanned spike, with dominance at 160-218 and 743-854. Only a handful of AZD1222 recipients tested seropositive at baseline.

This receptor was identified in an adult who received the AZD1222 COVID-19 vaccine. The chain uses TRBV13 and TRBJ1-1; 7 bases are shared with TRBD1. The specimen comprised peripheral blood, sampled 28 days after the second AZD1222 dose. Here the CDR3 reads CASSHFRTGVTEAFF. The CDR3 DNA sequence: TGTGCCAGCAGCCATTTCAGGACAGGAGTAACTGAAGCTTTCTTT. Complete variable domain (other parts from reference TRBV13 and TRBJ1-1): AAGVIQSPRHLIKEKRETATLKCYPIPRHDTVYWYQQGPGQDPQFLISFYEKMQSDKGSIPDRFSAQQFSDYHSELNMSSLELGDSALYFCASSHFRTGVTEAFFGQGTRLTVV.